These 25 T cell receptor beta chains share one sample of origin, sequenced in a study of blood T cell repertoires in COVID-19. Produced via immunoSEQ multiplex PCR; TCRdb's table is partial and in-frame only. The sample consists of more than 300,000 clones, 70% to 90% of them appearing once. The source material was PBMCs or T cells enriched from blood (not recorded which). All receptors derive from a man in his forties in a cohort exposed to, infected with or recovered from COVID-19 (not recorded which).

This clone was picked up one time. The V gene is TRBV30, the J gene TRBJ2-1; 12 nucleotides line up with TRBD1. CDR3 size: 15 residues. With 1 base clipped from V and 8 bases from J, the junction kept 6 bases outside the gene matches. CDR1 GTSNPN and CDR2 SVGIG come from the germline V gene (reference sequence). The CDR3 is CAWSARDRGRYEQFF. CDR3 DNA: TGTGCCTGGAGTGCTCGGGACAGGGGGCGTTATGAGCAGTTCTTC.

V gene TRBV4-1 combines with J gene TRBJ1-2; 7 bases match TRBD1. The germline CDR1 and CDR2 sequences are MGHRA and YSYEKL. J lost 7 bases, V lost 4 bases, and 6 bases had no gene match. The CDR3 loop spans 13 amino acids. The CDR3 protein is CASSLTGASGYTF. CDR3 nucleotide sequence: TGCGCCAGCAGCCTAACAGGGGCTTCTGGCTACACCTTC.

The rearrangement joins TRBV15 to TRBJ1-3; 9 nucleotides line up with TRBD1. Germline V gene sequence: CDR1 LNHNV, CDR2 YYDKDF (reference sequence). This CDR3 is 15 amino acids long. V shed 2 bases, J shed 4 bases, and the junction held 3 bases outside the gene matches. This CDR3 is CATSRRTGAGNTIYF. For the CDR3, the DNA is TGTGCCACCAGCAGACGGACAGGGGCCGGAAACACCATATATTTT.

The V call is TRBV5-1, the J call TRBJ2-1, with 8 bases fitting TRBD1. Trimming cost V 4 bases and J 0 bases; bases outside gene matches: 9. Germline-derived CDR1 and CDR2 are SGHRS and YFSETQ. This CDR3 spans 17 amino acids. CDR3 in amino acids: CASSDRGSMSSYNEQFF. CDR3 DNA: TGCGCCAGCAGCGACAGGGGCTCGATGAGCTCCTACAATGAGCAGTTCTTC.

This chain links TRBV9 with TRBJ2-3; 9 nucleotides agree with TRBD2. After removal of 0 bases from V and 0 bases from J, the junction contained 5 bases not matched to a gene. The germline V gene encodes CDR1 SGDLS and CDR2 YYNGEE. The CDR3 sequence is 17 residues long. CDR3 DNA: TGTGCCAGCAGCGTAGTCGCTAGCGGGACTAGCACAGATACGCAGTATTTT. Translating it yields CASSVVASGTSTDTQYF.

This chain connects TRBV4-1 to TRBJ1-1; D is uncertain. CDR3 length: 14 amino acids. Deletions cut 0 bases from V and 1 base from J, with 6 bases between. Germline V lookup: CDR1 MGHRA, CDR2 YSYEKL. CDR3 in DNA: TGCGCCAGCAGCCAAGATCCAGGGAACACTGAAGCTTTCTTT. It yields the protein CASSQDPGNTEAFF.

This clone was counted between two and nine times. The V call is TRBV5-6, the J call TRBJ2-3; 11 bases align to TRBD2. This CDR3 comprises 13 residues. Unmatched junction bases numbered 3, after V lost 7 bases and J lost 5 bases. The germline V gene has CDR1 SGHDT and CDR2 YYEEEE. Here the CDR3 reads CASGTSGVDTQYF. The CDR3 bases are TGTGCCAGCGGGACTAGCGGAGTAGATACGCAGTATTTT.

The chain joins TRBV6-5 to TRBJ2-5; the match to TRBD1 covers 7 bases. This CDR3 is built from 14 residues. CDR1 MNHEY and CDR2 SVGAGI come from the germline V gene. V lost 7 bases and J lost 5; bases outside the gene matches: 10. This CDR3 reads CASTSTGRGETQYF. In nucleotides, the CDR3 is TGTGCCAGCACCTCGACAGGGCGAGGGGAGACCCAGTACTTC.

This clone was detected only once. The V and J genes are TRBV3-1 (or the pseudogene TRBV3-2) and TRBJ1-2; D unresolved. Per the germline V gene, CDR1 is LGHDT and CDR2 is YNNKEL (reference sequence). The CDR3 extends over 14 amino acids. Trimming took off 0 bases at V and 1 base at J, with 6 bases between the two ends. For the CDR3, the DNA is TGTGCCAGCAGCCAAGATCCGGGTAACTATGGCTACACCTTC. It yields the protein CASSQDPGNYGYTF.

The chain links TRBV28 to TRBJ2-6, with TRBD2 matching over 8 bases. Germline lookup yields CDR1 MDHEN and CDR2 SYDVKM. CDR3 length: 18 residues. V shed 6 bases and J 0 bases; nucleotides not matched to a gene: 10. The CDR3 sequence: CASSSTTSDSSGANVLTF. The CDR3 nucleotides read TGTGCCAGCAGCTCTACGACTAGCGACAGCTCTGGGGCCAACGTCCTGACTTTC.

The chain couples TRBV28 to TRBJ2-1; 12 bases match TRBD2. J was trimmed by 9 bases and V by 5 bases; bases with no gene match: 11. Germline V lookup: CDR1 MDHEN, CDR2 SYDVKM. The CDR3 is 16 residues long. The CDR3 is CASSPKASGRAFEQFF. CDR3 nucleotide sequence: TGTGCCAGCAGTCCAAAGGCTAGCGGGAGGGCGTTTGAGCAGTTCTTC.

V is TRBV7-2 and J is TRBJ2-7, with TRBD2 matching over 9 bases. V lost 3 bases, J lost 0 bases, and 3 bases stayed unmatched. CDR3 size: 15 residues. CDR1 and CDR2 (germline): SGHTA, FQGNSA. CDR3 residues: CASSLYSGSSYEQYF. The CDR3 nucleotides read TGTGCCAGCAGCTTGTATAGCGGGAGCTCCTACGAGCAGTACTTC.

There are a few counts of this clone. The J gene is TRBJ1-2, the V gene TRBV28; 12 nucleotides align to TRBD1. V lost 6 bases and J lost 7; bases outside the gene matches: 6. CDR1 and CDR2 (germline): MDHEN, SYDVKM. CDR3 length: 14 amino acids. CDR3 in DNA: TGTGCCAGCAGACCGGGACAGGGGGCTAGTGGCTACACCTTC. It codes for CASRPGQGASGYTF.

The chain links TRBV2 to TRBJ2-7; perhaps TRBD1 as D (6 bases). The CDR3 consists of 11 residues. The germline CDR1 and CDR2 sequences are SNHLY and FYNNEI. The ends were cut back, 10 bases at V and 4 bases at J, with 11 bases in the middle. The DNA of the CDR3 is TGTGCCACCCTGGACAGATACGAGCAGTACTTC. Its protein is CATLDRYEQYF.

V gene TRBV29-1 combines with J gene TRBJ2-7, with D unclear. Germline-derived CDR1 and CDR2 are SQVTM and ANQGSEA. The CDR3 totals 13 residues. With 6 bases removed from V and 2 bases from J, the gap between germline ends came to 14 bases. The DNA for the CDR3 is TGCAGCGTGACCCCTAGTGCCGCCTACGAGCAGTACTTC. It translates to CSVTPSAAYEQYF.

This chain connects TRBV9 to TRBJ2-3; D is undetermined. The V gene lost 0 bases and the J gene lost 5 bases, with 4 bases spanning the gap. Germline lookup yields CDR1 SGDLS and CDR2 YYNGEE. The CDR3 loop spans 12 amino acids. The CDR3 bases are TGTGCCAGCAGCGTAGGAGGAGATACGCAGTATTTT. Protein product: CASSVGGDTQYF.

This clone was recorded only once. This CDR3 reads CASSLVMSSTETQYF. In nucleotides, the CDR3 is TGCGCCAGCAGCTTGGTAATGTCTAGTACGGAGACCCAGTACTTC. The chain employs TRBV5-1 and TRBJ2-5; the D is unclear. The V gene lost 0 bases and the J gene lost 5 bases, with 14 bases spanning the gap. The germline V gene encodes CDR1 SGHRS and CDR2 YFSETQ. This CDR3 spans 15 amino acids.

This chain joins TRBV25-1 and TRBJ1-1; D might be TRBD1 (6 bases). The V and J ends lost 3 bases and 4 bases respectively, with 9 bases between them. In germline, CDR1 is MGHDK, CDR2 SYGVNS. The CDR3 runs to 13 residues. Written as DNA, the CDR3 is TGTGCCAGCAGTGACGGGGGGCGCACTGAAGCTTTCTTT. Translating gives CASSDGGRTEAFF.

The chain is built from TRBV15 and TRBJ2-7; 10 positions agree with TRBD2. Germline CDR1 LNHNV, CDR2 YYDKDF (reference sequence). Trimming removed 0 bases from V and 2 bases from J; junction bases left unmatched: 16. The CDR3 runs 20 residues. The CDR3 loop is CATSRDSRALAGGTTYEQYF. CDR3 nucleotide sequence: TGTGCCACCAGCAGAGATTCGAGGGCTTTAGCGGGAGGAACAACCTACGAGCAGTACTTC.

This chain connects TRBV29-1 to TRBJ2-7, with D possibly being TRBD1 (5 bases). This CDR3 region has 12 residues. Germline values: CDR1 SQVTM, CDR2 ANQGSEA. With 3 bases removed from V and 1 base from J, the gap between germline ends came to 7 bases. CDR3 in amino acids: CSVDTGSYEQYF. CDR3 DNA: TGCAGCGTTGACACAGGATCCTACGAGCAGTACTTC.

This chain connects TRBV5-8 to TRBJ1-1; D is ambiguous. The ends were cut back, 4 bases at V and 0 bases at J, with 10 bases in the middle. In germline, CDR1 is SGHTS, CDR2 YDEGEE. This CDR3 comprises 14 residues. This CDR3 is CASSEGFMNTEAFF. CDR3 in DNA: TGTGCCAGCAGCGAGGGATTTATGAACACTGAAGCTTTCTTT. The full variable domain, its missing parts supplied by reference TRBV5-8 and TRBJ1-1, is EAGVTQSPTHLIKTRGQQATLRCSPISGHTSVYWYQQALGLGLQFLLWYDEGEERNRGNFPPRFSGRQFPNYSSELNVNALELEDSALYLCASSEGFMNTEAFFGQGTRLTVV.

This clone is a singleton in its sample. The rearrangement uses TRBV11-2 and TRBJ2-7; the match to TRBD2 covers 8 bases. The CDR3 runs to 15 residues. With V trimmed by 3 bases and J by 6 bases, 10 bases remained unmatched. The germline V gene has CDR1 SGHAT and CDR2 FQNNGV. CDR3 sequence: CASSFRAGGGPEQYF. CDR3 in DNA: TGTGCCAGCAGCTTCCGGGCGGGGGGCGGCCCCGAGCAGTACTTC.

The rearrangement links TRBV29-1 to TRBJ1-1; D call uncertain. The CDR3 contains 16 residues. Germline assignment: CDR1 SQVTM and CDR2 ANQGSEA. Trimming cost V 0 bases and J 1 base, with 15 bases left between them. CDR3 loop: CSVEDPRRTSNTEAFF. The CDR3 DNA reads as TGCAGCGTTGAAGATCCCAGGCGCACTTCGAACACTGAAGCTTTCTTT.

The rearrangement uses TRBV4-1 and TRBJ2-1; 12 bases are shared with TRBD2. From germline, CDR1 is MGHRA and CDR2 YSYEKL. Unmatched junction bases numbered 7, after V lost 1 base and J lost 9 bases. The CDR3 is 16 amino acids. CDR3 nucleotides: TGCGCCAGCAGCCAAGGACTAGCGGGAGTGTGGAGTGAGCAGTTCTTC. It yields the protein CASSQGLAGVWSEQFF.

V and J are TRBV5-4 and TRBJ2-1, with 13 bases fitting TRBD2. The CDR3 is made up of 15 amino acids. The V segment lost 2 bases and the J segment 10 bases; nucleotides outside the gene matches: 6. Germline V gene sequence: CDR1 SGHNT, CDR2 YYREEE (reference sequence). The chain's CDR3 is CASSFSGLAGEEQFF. For the CDR3, the DNA is TGTGCCAGCAGCTTCTCCGGACTAGCGGGAGAAGAGCAGTTCTTC.